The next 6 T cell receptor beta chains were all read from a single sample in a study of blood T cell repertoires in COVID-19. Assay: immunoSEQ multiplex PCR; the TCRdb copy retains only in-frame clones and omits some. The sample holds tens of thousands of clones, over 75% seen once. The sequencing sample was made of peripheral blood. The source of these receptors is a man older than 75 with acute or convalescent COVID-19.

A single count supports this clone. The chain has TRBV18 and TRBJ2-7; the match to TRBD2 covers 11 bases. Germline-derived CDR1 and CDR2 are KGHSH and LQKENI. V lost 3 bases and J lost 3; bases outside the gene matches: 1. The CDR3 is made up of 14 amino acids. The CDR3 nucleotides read TGTGCCAGCTCACCCGGGACTAGCGGCTACGAGCAGTACTTC. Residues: CASSPGTSGYEQYF.

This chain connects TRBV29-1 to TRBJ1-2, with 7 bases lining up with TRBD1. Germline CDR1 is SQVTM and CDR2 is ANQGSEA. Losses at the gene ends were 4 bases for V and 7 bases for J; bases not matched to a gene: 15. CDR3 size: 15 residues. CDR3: CSVGGGRVGRGGYTF. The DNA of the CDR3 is TGCAGCGTTGGAGGGGGCAGGGTTGGGCGAGGTGGCTACACCTTC.

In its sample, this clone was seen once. CDR3 protein: CASSSNRVGNTEAFF. In DNA, the CDR3 is TGTGCCAGCAGCTCCAACAGGGTGGGGAACACTGAAGCTTTCTTT. The chain is built from TRBV11-2 and TRBJ1-1, with D perhaps matching TRBD1 (6 bases). The V gene lost 4 bases and the J gene lost 1 base, with 13 bases spanning the gap. This CDR3 has 15 amino acids. The germline gives CDR1 SGHAT, CDR2 FQNNGV.

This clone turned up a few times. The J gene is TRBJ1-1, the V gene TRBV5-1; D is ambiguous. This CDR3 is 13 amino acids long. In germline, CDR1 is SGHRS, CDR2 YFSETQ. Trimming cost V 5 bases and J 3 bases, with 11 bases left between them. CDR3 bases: TGCGCCAGCAGGCCCGGGTTGGACACTGAAGCTTTCTTT. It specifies CASRPGLDTEAFF.

This chain's CDR3 is CASSKGLRDRDVPGTEAFF. CDR3 in DNA: TGTGCCAGTAGTAAAGGCCTCCGAGACAGGGACGTTCCGGGCACTGAAGCTTTCTTT. The chain has TRBV19 and TRBJ1-1, with 7 bases fitting TRBD1. V shed 4 bases and J 4 bases; nucleotides not matched to a gene: 21. From germline, CDR1 is LNHDA and CDR2 SQIVND (reference sequence). This CDR3 spans 19 amino acids.

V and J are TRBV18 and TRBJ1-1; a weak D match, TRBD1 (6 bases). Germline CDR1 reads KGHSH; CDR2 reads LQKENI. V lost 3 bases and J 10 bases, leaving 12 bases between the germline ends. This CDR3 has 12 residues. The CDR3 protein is CASSPPTGPAFF. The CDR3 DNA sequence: TGTGCCAGCTCACCTCCTACAGGGCCAGCTTTCTTT.